The clone carrying this T cell receptor (beta chain) was seen just once. How the authors handled the data: Amplification with reference gene primers provided the estimates of nucleated cell counts. Only in-frame clones appear in the TCRdb table, and some are missing; sequencing was by immunoSEQ multiplex PCR. V, J and clone size are those of that table, while D and trimming were read from the DNA. The table shows more than 100,000 clones, with 75% to 90% occurring only once. These data are taken from a study of blood T cell repertoires in COVID-19. The wider study: Acute and convalescent COVID-19 specimens originated in the United States, Italy and Spain. From T cells, B-cell-depleted T cells, or PBMCs came the material, which was cDNA or gDNA.

The V gene's germline CDR1 is SGHTA and CDR2 FQGNSA. This CDR3 region has 15 residues. With 3 bases removed from V and 5 bases from J, the gap between germline ends came to 16 bases. This chain joins TRBV7-2 and TRBJ1-2; D may be TRBD1 (6 bases). The source material was peripheral blood. The sequence derives from a man in his fifties or sixties with active or convalescent COVID-19. In nucleotides, the CDR3 is TGTGCCAGCAGCTTTCCCAGGACAGTTGGGTATGGCTACACCTTC. Its translation is CASSFPRTVGYGYTF.